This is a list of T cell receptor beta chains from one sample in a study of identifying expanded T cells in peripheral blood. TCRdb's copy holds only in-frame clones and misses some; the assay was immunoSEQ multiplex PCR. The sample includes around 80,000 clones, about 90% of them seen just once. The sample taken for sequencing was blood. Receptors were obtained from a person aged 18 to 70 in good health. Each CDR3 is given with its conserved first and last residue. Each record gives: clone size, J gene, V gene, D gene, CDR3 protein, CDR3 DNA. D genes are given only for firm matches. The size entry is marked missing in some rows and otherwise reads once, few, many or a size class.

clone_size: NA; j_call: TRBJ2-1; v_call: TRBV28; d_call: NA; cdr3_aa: CASSLGGMGNEQFF; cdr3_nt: TGTGCCAGCAGTTTAGGGGGGATGGGCAATGAGCAGTTCTTC
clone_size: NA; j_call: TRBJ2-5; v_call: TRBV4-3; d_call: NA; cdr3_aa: CASSRTGGPEETQYF; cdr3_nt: TGCGCCAGCAGCCGAACAGGAGGACCCGAAGAGACCCAGTACTTC
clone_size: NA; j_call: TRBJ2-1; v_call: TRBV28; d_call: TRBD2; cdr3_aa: CASRYRLAGGNNEQFF; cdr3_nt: TGTGCCAGCAGGTACAGACTAGCGGGGGGGAACAATGAGCAGTTCTTC
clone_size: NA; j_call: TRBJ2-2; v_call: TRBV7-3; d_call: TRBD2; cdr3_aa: CASSPQGGRLAGAGGELFF; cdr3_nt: TGTGCCAGCAGCCCCCAGGGTGGTCGACTAGCGGGAGCAGGAGGGGAGCTGTTTTTT
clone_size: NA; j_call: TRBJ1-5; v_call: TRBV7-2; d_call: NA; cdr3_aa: CASSSKWQDQPQHF; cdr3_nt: TGTGCCAGCAGCTCCAAGTGGCAGGATCAGCCCCAGCATTTT
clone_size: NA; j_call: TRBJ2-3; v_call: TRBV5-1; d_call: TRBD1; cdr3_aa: CASSPQTGDGTDTQYF; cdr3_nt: TGCGCCAGCAGCCCACAGACAGGGGATGGGACAGATACGCAGTATTTT
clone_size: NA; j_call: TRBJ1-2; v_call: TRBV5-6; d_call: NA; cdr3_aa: CASSLRTGSYGYTF; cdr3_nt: TGTGCCAGCAGCTTGAGAACAGGGTCTTATGGCTACACCTTC
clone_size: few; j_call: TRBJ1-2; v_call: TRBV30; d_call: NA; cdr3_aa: CAWSGGKDGYTF; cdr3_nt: TGTGCCTGGAGTGGAGGGAAAGATGGCTACACCTTC
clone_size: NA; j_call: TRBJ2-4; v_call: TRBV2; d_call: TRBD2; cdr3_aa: CASELAGKNIQYF; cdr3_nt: TGTGCCAGCGAACTAGCGGGAAAAAACATTCAGTACTTC
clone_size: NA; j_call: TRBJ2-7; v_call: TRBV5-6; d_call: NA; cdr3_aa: CASRIEEVYEQYF; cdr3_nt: TGTGCCAGCAGGATCGAGGAGGTCTACGAGCAGTACTTC
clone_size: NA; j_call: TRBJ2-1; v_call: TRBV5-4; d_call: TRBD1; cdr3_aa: CASSSGQVGYNEQFF; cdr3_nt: TGTGCCAGCAGCTCGGGACAGGTAGGCTACAATGAGCAGTTCTTC
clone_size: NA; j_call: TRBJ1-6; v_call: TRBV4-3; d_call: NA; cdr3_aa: CASSYRDSPLHF; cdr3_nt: TGCGCCAGCAGCTACAGGGATTCACCCCTCCACTTT
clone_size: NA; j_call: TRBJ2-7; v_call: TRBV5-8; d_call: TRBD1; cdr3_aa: CASGQGTHEQYF; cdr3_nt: TGTGCCAGCGGACAGGGAACCCACGAGCAGTACTTC
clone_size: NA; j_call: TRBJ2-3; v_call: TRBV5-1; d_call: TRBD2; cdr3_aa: CASSKPGLAGTDTQYF; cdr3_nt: TGCGCCAGCAGCAAACCGGGACTAGCGGGCACAGATACGCAGTATTTT
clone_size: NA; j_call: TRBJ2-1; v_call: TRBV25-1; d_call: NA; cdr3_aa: CASSEYGETYNEQFF; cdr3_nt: TGTGCCAGCAGTGAATATGGGGAGACCTACAATGAGCAGTTCTTC
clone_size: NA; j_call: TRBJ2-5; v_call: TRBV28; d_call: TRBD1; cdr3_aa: CASAIHSRGGTGFGETQYF; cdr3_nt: TGTGCCAGCGCCATTCACTCCCGAGGAGGGACAGGGTTCGGGGAGACCCAGTACTTC
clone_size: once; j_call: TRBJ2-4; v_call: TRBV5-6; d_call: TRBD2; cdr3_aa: CASSMAGVENIQYF; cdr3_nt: TGTGCCAGCAGCATGGCGGGAGTGGAAAACATTCAGTACTTC
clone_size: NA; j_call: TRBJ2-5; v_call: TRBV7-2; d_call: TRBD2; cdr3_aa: CASSLAHGGAGETQYF; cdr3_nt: TGTGCCAGCAGCTTAGCACACGGGGGGGCCGGGGAGACCCAGTACTTC
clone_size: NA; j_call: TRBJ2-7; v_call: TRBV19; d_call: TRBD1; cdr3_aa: CASRGRQGGFEVEQYF; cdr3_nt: TGTGCCAGTAGAGGTAGACAGGGTGGGTTTGAAGTCGAGCAGTACTTC
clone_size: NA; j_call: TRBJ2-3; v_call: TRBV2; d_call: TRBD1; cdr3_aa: CASRPGQGTDTQYF; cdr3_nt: TGTGCCAGCAGACCGGGACAGGGCACAGATACGCAGTATTTT
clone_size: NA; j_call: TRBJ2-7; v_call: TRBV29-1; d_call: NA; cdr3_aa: CSVEDGTYEQYF; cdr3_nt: TGCAGCGTTGAAGACGGAACCTACGAGCAGTACTTC
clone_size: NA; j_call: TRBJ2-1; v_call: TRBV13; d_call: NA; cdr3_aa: CASSPHIVGGYEQFF; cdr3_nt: TGTGCCAGCAGCCCACATATCGTAGGAGGTTATGAGCAGTTCTTC
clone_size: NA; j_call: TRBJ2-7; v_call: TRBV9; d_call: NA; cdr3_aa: CASSVGGKGTPSAADEQYF; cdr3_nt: TGTGCCAGCAGCGTAGGGGGGAAGGGAACCCCCTCGGCGGCGGACGAGCAGTACTTC
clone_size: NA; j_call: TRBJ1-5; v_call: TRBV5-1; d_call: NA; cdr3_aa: CASSLHGDSNQPQHF; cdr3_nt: TGCGCCAGCAGCTTGCACGGTGATAGCAATCAGCCCCAGCATTTT
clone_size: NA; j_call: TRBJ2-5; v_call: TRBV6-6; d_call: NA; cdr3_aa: CASSYQETQYF; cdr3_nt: TGTGCCAGCAGCTATCAAGAGACCCAGTACTTC
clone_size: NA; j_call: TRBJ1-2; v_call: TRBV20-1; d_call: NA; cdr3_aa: CSARSGDGYTF; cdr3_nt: TGCAGTGCTAGATCAGGCGATGGCTACACCTTC
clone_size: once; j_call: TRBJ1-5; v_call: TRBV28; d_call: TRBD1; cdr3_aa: CASSWGLGQGTQPQHF; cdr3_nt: TGTGCCAGCAGTTGGGGACTGGGACAGGGTACCCAGCCCCAGCATTTT
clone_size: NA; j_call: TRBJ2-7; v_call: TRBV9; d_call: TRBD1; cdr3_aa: CASSVGRQGEEQYF; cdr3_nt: TGTGCCAGCAGCGTAGGCAGACAGGGGGAAGAGCAGTACTTC
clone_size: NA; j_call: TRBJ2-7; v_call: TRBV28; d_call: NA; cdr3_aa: CASSLTYSYEQYF; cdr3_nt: TGTGCCAGCAGTTTAACGTACAGCTACGAGCAGTACTTC
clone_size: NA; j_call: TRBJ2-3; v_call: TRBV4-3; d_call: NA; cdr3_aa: CASRQGLWTDTQYF; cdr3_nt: TGCGCCAGCAGACAAGGGCTTTGGACAGATACGCAGTATTTT
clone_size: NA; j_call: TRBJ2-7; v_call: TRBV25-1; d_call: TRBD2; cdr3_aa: CASSIGTSGRYEQYF; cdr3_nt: TGTGCCAGCAGCATAGGGACTAGCGGGAGATACGAGCAGTACTTC
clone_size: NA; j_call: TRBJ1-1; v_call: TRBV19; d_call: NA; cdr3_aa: CASSINPALNTEAFF; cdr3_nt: TGTGCCAGTAGTATAAATCCGGCTCTGAACACTGAAGCTTTCTTT
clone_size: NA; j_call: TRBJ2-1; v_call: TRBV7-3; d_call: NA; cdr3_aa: CASSTGQSSYNEQFF; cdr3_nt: TGTGCCAGCAGCACAGGACAAAGCTCCTACAATGAGCAGTTCTTC
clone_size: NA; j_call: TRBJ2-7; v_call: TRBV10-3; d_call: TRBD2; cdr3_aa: CAIKDPGLATSEQYF; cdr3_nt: TGTGCCATCAAAGATCCGGGACTAGCGACGAGCGAGCAGTACTTC
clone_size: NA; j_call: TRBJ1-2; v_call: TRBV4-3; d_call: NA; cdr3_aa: CASSQDRVGGRYGYTF; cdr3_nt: TGCGCCAGCAGCCAAGATAGAGTTGGGGGGAGGTATGGCTACACCTTC
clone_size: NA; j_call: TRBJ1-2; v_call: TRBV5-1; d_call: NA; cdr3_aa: CASSQAVQGFSGYTF; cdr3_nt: TGCGCCAGCAGCCAAGCAGTCCAGGGTTTCTCTGGCTACACCTTC
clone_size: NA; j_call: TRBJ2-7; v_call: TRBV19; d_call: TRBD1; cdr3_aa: CASSISGQGTYEQYF; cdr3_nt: TGTGCCAGTAGTATATCGGGACAGGGGACCTACGAGCAGTACTTC
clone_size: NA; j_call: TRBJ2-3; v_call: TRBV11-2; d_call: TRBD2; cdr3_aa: CASSPGLATDTQYF; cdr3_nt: TGTGCCAGCAGCCCAGGACTAGCAACAGATACGCAGTATTTT
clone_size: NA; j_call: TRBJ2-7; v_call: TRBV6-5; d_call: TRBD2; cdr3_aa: CASSYLTSGYSYEQYF; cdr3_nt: TGTGCCAGCAGTTACCTCACTAGCGGATACTCCTACGAGCAGTACTTC
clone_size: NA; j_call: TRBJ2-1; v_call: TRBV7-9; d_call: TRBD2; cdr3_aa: CASSPIAGGRGEQFF; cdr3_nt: TGTGCCAGCAGCCCCATAGCGGGAGGGCGGGGTGAGCAGTTCTTC
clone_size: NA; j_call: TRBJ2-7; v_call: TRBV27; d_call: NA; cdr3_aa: CASSPRSSYEQYF; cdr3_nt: TGTGCCAGCAGCCCACGTTCCTCCTACGAGCAGTACTTC
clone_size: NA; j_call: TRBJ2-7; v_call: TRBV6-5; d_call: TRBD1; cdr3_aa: CASSYGTAHYEQYF; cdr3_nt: TGTGCCAGCAGTTACGGGACAGCTCACTACGAGCAGTACTTC
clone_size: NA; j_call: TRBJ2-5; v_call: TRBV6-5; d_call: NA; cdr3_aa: CASSYDQETQYF; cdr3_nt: TGTGCCAGCAGTTACGACCAAGAGACCCAGTACTTC
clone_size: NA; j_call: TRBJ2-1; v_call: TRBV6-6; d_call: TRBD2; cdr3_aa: CASSYHGTSGGYEQFF; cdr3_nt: TGTGCCAGCAGTTACCACGGGACTAGCGGGGGCTATGAGCAGTTCTTC
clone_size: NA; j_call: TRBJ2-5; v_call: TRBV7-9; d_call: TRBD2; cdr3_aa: CASSSGLAGGGRETQYF; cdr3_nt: TGTGCCAGCAGCTCCGGACTAGCGGGAGGGGGTCGAGAGACCCAGTACTTC
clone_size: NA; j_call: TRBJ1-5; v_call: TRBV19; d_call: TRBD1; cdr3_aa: CASSYRDRNQPQHF; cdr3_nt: TGTGCCAGTAGTTACCGGGACAGAAATCAGCCCCAGCATTTT
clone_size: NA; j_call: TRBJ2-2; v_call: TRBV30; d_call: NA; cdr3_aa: CAWSGSGAGELFF; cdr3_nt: TGTGCCTGGAGTGGTTCAGGTGCCGGGGAGCTGTTTTTT